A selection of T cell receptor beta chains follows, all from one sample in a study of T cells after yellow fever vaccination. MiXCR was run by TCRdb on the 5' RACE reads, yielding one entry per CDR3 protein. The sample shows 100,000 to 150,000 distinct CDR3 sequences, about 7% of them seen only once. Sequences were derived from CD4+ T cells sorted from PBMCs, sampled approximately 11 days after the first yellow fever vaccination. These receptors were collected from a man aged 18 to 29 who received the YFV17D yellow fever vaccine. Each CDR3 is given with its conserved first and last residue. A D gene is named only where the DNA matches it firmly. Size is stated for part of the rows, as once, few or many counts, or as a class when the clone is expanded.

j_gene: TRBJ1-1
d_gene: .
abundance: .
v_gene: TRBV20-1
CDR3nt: TGCAGTGCCGCATCCCGAGGTCACACTGAAGCTTTCTTT
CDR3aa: CSAASRGHTEAFF

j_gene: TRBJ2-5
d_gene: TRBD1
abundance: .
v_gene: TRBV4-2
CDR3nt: TGTGCCAGCAGCCAAGAAGGGCGCGGGGGACAGGGGTTGTTTGAGACCCAGTACTTC
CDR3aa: CASSQEGRGGQGLFETQYF

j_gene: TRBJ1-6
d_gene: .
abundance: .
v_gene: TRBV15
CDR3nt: TGTGCCACCAGCAGAGGCTTCGAAGGGGGTTCACCCCTCCACTTT
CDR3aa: CATSRGFEGGSPLHF

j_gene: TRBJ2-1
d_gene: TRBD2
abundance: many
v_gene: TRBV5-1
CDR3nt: TGCGCCAGCAGCTTGGCCTGGGGGGGTAACAATGAGCAGTTCTTC
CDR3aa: CASSLAWGGNNEQFF

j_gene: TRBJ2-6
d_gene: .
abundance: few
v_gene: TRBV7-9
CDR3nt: TGTGCCAGCAGGGAGGGAGCTGGGGCCAACGTCCTGACTTTC
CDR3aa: CASREGAGANVLTF

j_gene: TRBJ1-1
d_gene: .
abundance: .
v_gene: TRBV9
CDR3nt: TGTGCCAGCAGCCTGGGACTGAATTCGCCCGCTGAAGCTTTCTTT
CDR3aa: CASSLGLNSPAEAFF

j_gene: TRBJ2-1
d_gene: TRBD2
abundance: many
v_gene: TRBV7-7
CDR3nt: TGTGCCAGCAGCCCTACTAGCGGGGTAAGCTCCTACAATGAGCAGTTCTTC
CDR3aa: CASSPTSGVSSYNEQFF

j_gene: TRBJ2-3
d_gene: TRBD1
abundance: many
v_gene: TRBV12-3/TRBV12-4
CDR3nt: TGTGCCAGCAGCAGGGGACAGACAGATACGCAGTATTTT
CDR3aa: CASSRGQTDTQYF

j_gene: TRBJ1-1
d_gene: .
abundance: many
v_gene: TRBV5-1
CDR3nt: TGCGCCAGCAGCACCGGATCGAACACTGAAGCTTTCTTT
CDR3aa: CASSTGSNTEAFF

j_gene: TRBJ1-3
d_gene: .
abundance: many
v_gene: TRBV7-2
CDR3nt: TGTGCCAGCAGCGCCATGAGTGGGTTCAACACCATATATTTT
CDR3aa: CASSAMSGFNTIYF

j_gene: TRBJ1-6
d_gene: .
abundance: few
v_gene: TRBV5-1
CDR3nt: TGCGCCAGCAGCCCGGGCCAGGGAGACAATTCACCCCTCCACTTT
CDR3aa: CASSPGQGDNSPLHF

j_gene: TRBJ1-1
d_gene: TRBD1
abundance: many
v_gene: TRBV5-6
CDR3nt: TGTGCCAGCAGCTTGGTGGGGACAGGGGGTAAGGATACTGAAGCTTTCTTT
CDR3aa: CASSLVGTGGKDTEAFF

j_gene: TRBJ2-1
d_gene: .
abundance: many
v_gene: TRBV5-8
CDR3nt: TGTGCCAGCAGCTTGGGGGGGTATGAGCAGTTCTTC
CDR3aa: CASSLGGYEQFF

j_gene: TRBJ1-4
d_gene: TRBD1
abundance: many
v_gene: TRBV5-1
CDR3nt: TGCGCCAGCAGCGATTCCGGGACAGGGGAAGAAAAACTGTTTTTT
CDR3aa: CASSDSGTGEEKLFF

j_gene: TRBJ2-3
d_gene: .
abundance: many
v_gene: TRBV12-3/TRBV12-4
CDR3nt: TGTGCCAGCAGCCGTAGCGGAGGATTAAAGGATACGCAGTATTTT
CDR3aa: CASSRSGGLKDTQYF

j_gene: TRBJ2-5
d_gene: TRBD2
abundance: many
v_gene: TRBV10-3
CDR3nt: TGTGCCATCAGTGATAGCGGGGGCCCACGGGTGGAGACCCAGTACTTC
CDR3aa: CAISDSGGPRVETQYF

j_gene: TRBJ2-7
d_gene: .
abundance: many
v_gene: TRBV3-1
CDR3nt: TGTGCCAGCAGCCACCCCCCAGAAACCTACGAGCAGTACTTC
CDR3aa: CASSHPPETYEQYF

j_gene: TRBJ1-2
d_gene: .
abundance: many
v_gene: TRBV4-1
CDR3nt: TGCGCCAGCAGCCAAGCCCACGGACTATATGGCTACACCTTC
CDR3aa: CASSQAHGLYGYTF